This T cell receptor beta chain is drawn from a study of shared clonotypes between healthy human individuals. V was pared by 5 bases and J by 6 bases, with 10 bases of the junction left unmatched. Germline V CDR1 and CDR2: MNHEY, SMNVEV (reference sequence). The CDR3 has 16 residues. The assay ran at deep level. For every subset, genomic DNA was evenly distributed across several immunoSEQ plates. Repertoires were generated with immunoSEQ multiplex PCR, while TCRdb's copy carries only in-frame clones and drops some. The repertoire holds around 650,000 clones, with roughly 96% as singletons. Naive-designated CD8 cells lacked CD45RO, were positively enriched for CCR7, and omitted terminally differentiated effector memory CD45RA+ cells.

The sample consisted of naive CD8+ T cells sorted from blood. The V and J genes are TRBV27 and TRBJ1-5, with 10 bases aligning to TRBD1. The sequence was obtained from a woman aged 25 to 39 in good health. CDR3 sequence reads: CASSAGTGASGQPQHF. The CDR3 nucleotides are TGTGCCAGCAGTGCGGGGACAGGGGCTTCGGGTCAGCCCCAGCATTTT.